This TCR beta chain came from a study of regulatory T cells in long-lasting Graves disease. Both iRepertoire HTBI primers and Arm-PCR of CDR3 regions were used to build the TCR beta libraries. TCRdb itself ran the multiplex PCR reads through MiXCR, one entry per CDR3 protein. The sample shows hundreds of thousands of distinct CDR3 sequences, 15% to 20% of them seen only once. This clonotype was observed many times. Time point denoted: newly diagnosed GD, antithyroid drugs for less than 3 months. PBMC-derived RNA was used for the TCR library. Per germline, CDR1 KGHDR and CDR2 SFDVKD. V shed 4 bases and J shed 1 base, with 14 bases lying between them. This CDR3 spans 16 amino acids. The same data also contributed to another study, on T cells in Graves' hyperthyroidism and ophthalmopathy. This second study notes: The study defined stable Graves' hyperthyroidism as no ophthalmopathy progression within 18 months. When the TCR CDR3 underwent first-round RT-PCR, the HTBI primer set was used.

The chain uses TRBV24-1 and TRBJ2-3; D is possibly TRBD2 (6 bases). This TCR came from a woman aged 35-65 years with Graves disease. The sample in question was peripheral blood mononuclear cells (PBMCs), obtained at new diagnosis, from a patient treated with antithyroid drugs. The DNA of the CDR3 is TGTGCCACCAGTGAGGGACTGGATGGACGCACAGATACGCAGTATTTT. Protein sequence: CATSEGLDGRTDTQYF.